A selection of T cell receptor beta chains follows, all from one sample in a study of T cell responses to AZD1222 COVID-19 vaccine. Here immunoSEQ multiplex PCR was the method, and the copy in TCRdb shows in-frame clones only, minus some. The data contain over 150,000 clones, just over 90% of them singletons. Sequenced here: peripheral blood, sampled on day 0 of AZD1222 vaccination. Receptor source: an adult in good health. Both conserved end residues are part of each CDR3. A D gene is named only where the DNA matches it firmly. The size of a clone is reported for some rows only, either as once, few or many, or as a class for expanded clones.

abundance,d_gene,j_gene,v_gene,CDR3aa,CDR3nt
NA,NA,TRBJ2-2,TRBV7-9,CASSSQTGELFF,TGTGCCAGCAGCTCACAGACCGGGGAGCTGTTTTTT
NA,NA,TRBJ2-3,TRBV2,CASSVQPPFTDTQYF,TGTGCCAGCAGTGTGCAGCCCCCATTCACAGATACGCAGTATTTT
NA,NA,TRBJ1-5,TRBV12-3/TRBV12-4,CASSGDGNQPQHF,TGTGCCAGCAGTGGGGACGGGAATCAGCCCCAGCATTTT
NA,TRBD2,TRBJ2-3,TRBV30,CAWSIGSGDTQYF,TGTGCCTGGAGTATCGGTAGCGGGGATACGCAGTATTTT
once,NA,TRBJ1-5,TRBV4-2,CASSQDGGPSGQPQHF,TGTGCCAGCAGCCAAGATGGGGGCCCGAGCGGTCAGCCCCAGCATTTT
NA,NA,TRBJ1-1,TRBV10-3,CATKNVEEAFF,TGTGCCACCAAGAACGTGGAGGAAGCTTTCTTT
once,NA,TRBJ2-3,TRBV7-6,CASSTRQLTDTQYF,TGTGCCAGCAGCACCCGACAGCTCACAGATACGCAGTATTTT
few,TRBD1,TRBJ2-2,TRBV15,CATCRDRGYTGELFF,TGTGCCACGTGTCGGGACAGGGGCTACACCGGGGAGCTGTTTTTT
NA,TRBD2,TRBJ2-3,TRBV28,CASSLSPRLAGGLITDTQYF,TGTGCCAGCAGTTTGTCCCCGAGACTAGCGGGGGGACTAATCACAGATACGCAGTATTTT
NA,NA,TRBJ1-1,TRBV2,CASGRNTEAFF,TGTGCCAGCGGGAGGAACACTGAAGCTTTCTTT
NA,TRBD1,TRBJ1-6,TRBV5-6,CASSWTGQGGSPLHF,TGTGCCAGCAGCTGGACCGGACAGGGCGGTTCACCCCTCCACTTT
NA,NA,TRBJ2-7,TRBV28,CASSLSSSYEQYF,TGTGCCAGCAGCTTATCTAGCTCCTACGAGCAGTACTTC
NA,NA,TRBJ2-3,TRBV18,CASSPDGGPRADTQYF,TGTGCCAGCTCACCCGACGGCGGGCCTCGGGCAGATACGCAGTATTTT
NA,TRBD2,TRBJ2-5,TRBV5-1,CASSSLAGNKGAQYF,TGCGCCAGCAGCTCCCTAGCGGGGAACAAGGGGGCCCAGTACTTC
NA,NA,TRBJ1-2,TRBV5-1,CASSYQTRHTSLYGYTF,TGCGCCAGCAGCTACCAGACGAGACACACCTCGCTCTATGGCTACACCTTC
NA,NA,TRBJ1-1,TRBV6-6,CASSTGLASMNTEAFF,TGTGCCAGCAGTACGGGATTGGCCTCAATGAACACTGAAGCTTTCTTT
NA,NA,TRBJ1-2,TRBV4-2,CASSQDLQVNYGYTF,TGTGCCAGCAGCCAAGATCTCCAGGTTAACTATGGCTACACCTTC
NA,NA,TRBJ1-2,TRBV7-2,CASSLDWGTGAWGYTF,TGTGCCAGCAGCTTAGATTGGGGCACGGGGGCGTGGGGCTACACCTTC
NA,TRBD2,TRBJ2-7,TRBV6-2/TRBV6-3,CASSTTRLAGFDEQYF,TGTGCCAGCAGTACAACTCGACTAGCGGGGTTCGACGAGCAGTACTTC
NA,TRBD1,TRBJ2-7,TRBV5-4,CASSQDRGYEQYF,TGTGCCAGCAGCCAAGACAGGGGCTACGAGCAGTACTTC
NA,TRBD1,TRBJ1-4,TRBV28,CASSPYRDREDEKLFF,TGTGCCAGCAGTCCCTACCGGGACAGGGAGGATGAAAAACTGTTTTTT
NA,NA,TRBJ2-7,TRBV6-5,CASRVLSGEQYF,TGTGCCAGCAGGGTTCTTAGTGGCGAGCAGTACTTC
NA,NA,TRBJ2-7,TRBV19,CASRGGPRYEQYF,TGTGCCAGTAGAGGAGGGCCGAGATACGAGCAGTACTTC
once,NA,TRBJ1-1,TRBV7-3,CASSFEMNTEAFF,TGTGCCAGCAGCTTCGAGATGAACACTGAAGCTTTCTTT
NA,NA,TRBJ1-5,TRBV28,CASRGQTNQPQHF,TGTGCCAGCAGGGGACAAACCAATCAGCCCCAGCATTTT
NA,NA,TRBJ2-4,TRBV19,CASSRESKNIQYF,TGTGCCAGTTCAAGGGAGTCCAAAAACATTCAGTACTTC
NA,NA,TRBJ2-5,TRBV5-6,CASSFRQTVNWETQYF,TGTGCCAGCAGCTTTCGACAGACCGTAAATTGGGAGACCCAGTACTTC
once,NA,TRBJ2-5,TRBV6-2/TRBV6-3,CASSYGSYETQYF,TGTGCCAGCAGTTATGGAAGTTATGAGACCCAGTACTTC
NA,TRBD1,TRBJ1-5,TRBV7-3,CASSLKTTRSRGTGSGNQPQHF,TGTGCCAGCAGCTTAAAAACCACGCGGTCCCGCGGGACAGGGTCTGGCAATCAGCCCCAGCATTTT
NA,NA,TRBJ2-6,TRBV28,CASSFSSGANVLTF,TGTGCCAGCAGTTTCAGCTCTGGGGCCAACGTCCTGACTTTC
NA,NA,TRBJ2-7,TRBV3-1/TRBV3-2,CASSQGETYEQYF,TGTGCCAGCAGCCAAGGGGAGACCTACGAGCAGTACTTC
NA,NA,TRBJ1-1,TRBV20-1,CSARVGPTAFF,TGCAGTGCTAGAGTGGGGCCTACGGCTTTCTTT
NA,NA,TRBJ1-1,TRBV11-1,CASSLNVLELKAFF,TGTGCCAGCAGCTTAAATGTCCTGGAATTGAAAGCTTTCTTT
NA,TRBD1,TRBJ1-2,TRBV28,CASRQGASDGYTF,TGTGCCAGCAGACAGGGGGCGAGTGATGGCTACACCTTC
NA,NA,TRBJ1-1,TRBV28,CASSLGSQAFF,TGTGCCAGCAGTTTGGGCAGCCAAGCTTTCTTT